A single sample is the source of the 18 T cell receptor beta chains below, sequenced in a study of cytomegalovirus exposure and HLA in healthy donors (dated by TCRdb to the late 2010s). The library was produced with the immunoSEQ multiplex PCR assay. For the multiplex PCR, a mixture combining 60 forward primers for TCR Vbeta segments and 13 reverse primers for TCR Jbeta segments was used. Not all clones reach the TCRdb copy of this immuneACCESS table, which keeps in-frame sequences only. Checked studies attribute under half of the gap to unresolved V genes and leave the rest unexplained. The sample includes about 140,000 clones, with roughly three quarters observed a single time. The ten largest clones represent approximately 2.8% of the sample. Sequenced: PBMCs. These receptors all come from a female donor in good health and CMV-seronegative.

This rearrangement joins TRBV18 to TRBJ1-2; possibly TRBD1 for D (6 bases). The CDR3 totals 14 residues. Trimming shortened V by 3 bases and J by 4 bases, and 12 bases separated the two germline ends. Germline CDR1 is KGHSH and CDR2 is LQKENI. The CDR3 nucleotides are TGTGCCAGCTCACCGGGACACAGATTCTATGGCTACACCTTC. This encodes CASSPGHRFYGYTF.

The chain has TRBV7-2 and TRBJ1-5; possibly TRBD1 for D (5 bases). Germline V gives CDR1 SGHTA, CDR2 FQGNSA. CDR3 length: 12 residues. V lost 1 base and J lost 16, with 14 bases in between. The CDR3 DNA reads as TGTGCCAGCAGCTTAGACAGTAGCAGGGCCCATTTT. Translation: CASSLDSSRAHF.

V is TRBV5-4 and J is TRBJ2-1; maybe TRBD1 (5 bases). The V gene's germline CDR1 is SGHNT and CDR2 YYREEE (reference sequence). Deletions cut 4 bases from V and 0 bases from J, with 11 bases between. The CDR3 has 15 amino acids. The CDR3 sequence: CASSPQGNSYNEQFF. The DNA of the CDR3 is TGTGCCAGCAGCCCTCAGGGCAACTCCTACAATGAGCAGTTCTTC.

The rearrangement links TRBV11-2 to TRBJ2-1, with D tentatively TRBD2 (7 bases). Trimming left V 4 bases short and J 1 base short, with 17 bases between. Germline V gene lookup returns CDR1 SGHAT and CDR2 FQNNGV. The CDR3 covers 17 residues. CDR3 in amino acids: CASSSRGAVLSYNEQFF. The CDR3 nucleotides read TGTGCCAGCAGCTCCCGGGGGGCAGTCTTATCCTACAATGAGCAGTTCTTC.

This rearrangement joins TRBV7-2 to TRBJ2-5; 15 nucleotides line up with TRBD2. The CDR3 sequence is 17 residues long. Germline lookup yields CDR1 SGHTA and CDR2 FQGNSA. V trimming: 4 bases; J trimming: 2 bases; junction bases outside the gene matches: 5. Here the CDR3 DNA reads TGTGCCAGCAGCTACGGGACTAGCGGGGGGTCTCAAGAGACCCAGTACTTC. It specifies CASSYGTSGGSQETQYF. Full variable domain (rest looked up from reference TRBV7-2 and TRBJ2-5): GAGVSQSPSNKVTEKGKDVELRCDPISGHTALYWYRQSLGQGLEFLIYFQGNSAPDKSGLPSDRFSAERTGGSVSTLTIQRTQQEDSAVYLCASSYGTSGGSQETQYFGPGTRLLVL.

This chain joins TRBV7-2 and TRBJ1-6; no clear D gene. CDR3 length equals 15 residues. Deletions cut 1 base from V and 7 bases from J, with 11 bases between. Germline V gives CDR1 SGHTA, CDR2 FQGNSA. The CDR3 here is CASSLDKSRNSPLHF. In DNA form, the CDR3 reads TGTGCCAGCAGCTTAGATAAGTCCAGGAATTCACCCCTCCACTTT.

The table lists this clone with a count of one. The junction differs from germline at one of its ends, possibly a read error. The chain recombines TRBV4-3 with TRBJ2-1; TRBD2 matches 11 bases. The length of the CDR3 is 15 residues. Looked up from germline, CDR1 is LGHNA and CDR2 is YSLEER. This chain's CDR3 is CASSPLAGGGNGQFF. The CDR3 DNA reads TGCGCCAGCAGCCCCCTAGCGGGAGGAGGCAATGGGCAGTTCTTC.

This sequence joins TRBV7-2 and TRBJ1-1, with D possibly matching TRBD1 (5 bases). CDR1 is SGHTA and CDR2 is FQGNSA in the germline V gene. This CDR3 region has 14 residues. Trimming took 5 bases from V and 2 from J, leaving 12 bases between them. CDR3 sequence (DNA): TGTGCCAGCAGCCTAGGCAGGGTAAACACTGAAGCTTTCTTT. As protein: CASSLGRVNTEAFF.

This chain uses TRBV4-1 with TRBJ2-1; maybe TRBD1 (7 bases). Germline V lookup: CDR1 MGHRA, CDR2 YSYEKL. The ends were cut back, 3 bases at V and 2 bases at J, with 17 bases in the middle. This CDR3 contains 17 residues. For the CDR3, the DNA is TGCGCCAGCAGCCACCCCGGGCGGGACAGAACCTACAATGAGCAGTTCTTC. Amino acids: CASSHPGRDRTYNEQFF.

The CDR3: CASSPFWDSAEQYF. As DNA, the CDR3 is TGTGCCAGCAGCCCCTTTTGGGACAGCGCCGAGCAGTACTTC. The J gene is TRBJ2-7, the V gene TRBV27, with 7 bases identical to TRBD1. The J segment lost 6 bases and the V segment lost 6 bases, leaving 11 bases of the junction unmatched. From germline, CDR1 is MNHEY and CDR2 SMNVEV (reference sequence). The CDR3 length is 14 residues.

CDR3 in amino acids: CASSLGEGRDTIYF. The CDR3 nucleotides are TGTGCCAGCAGCTTAGGTGAGGGCCGAGACACCATATATTTT. The rearrangement uses TRBV7-6 and TRBJ1-3; D gene unclear. This CDR3 has 14 amino acids. Germline assignment: CDR1 SGHVS and CDR2 FNYEAQ. Trimming took 1 base from V and 8 from J, leaving 12 bases between them.

J is TRBJ1-2 and V is TRBV11-2, with 7 positions matching TRBD1. In germline, CDR1 is SGHAT, CDR2 FQNNGV. Trimming took 9 bases from V and 4 from J; bases not matched to a gene: 11. This CDR3 has 14 residues. The CDR3 DNA reads as TGTGCCAGTTCACAGGGGAATGGGGCCTATGGCTACACCTTC. Encoded protein: CASSQGNGAYGYTF.

Details on this clone: The junction does not match germline at one end; this may be a read error. The V gene is TRBV7-7, the J gene TRBJ2-5, with D tentatively TRBD1 or TRBD2 (5 bases each). Germline CDR1 and CDR2: SSHAT and FNYEAQ (reference sequence). The CDR3 is 13 amino acids. The CDR3 nucleotides read TGTGCTAGCAGCTTAGAGGGGTGGGAGACCCAGTACTTC. This codes for CASSLEGWETQYF. Variable domain in full (rest from reference TRBV7-7 and TRBJ2-5): GAGVSQSPRYKVTKRGQDVTLRCDPISSHATLYWYQQALGQGPEFLTYFNYEAQPDKSGLPSDRFSAERPEGSISTLTIQRTEQRDSAMYRCASSLEGWETQYFGPGTRLLVL.

J is TRBJ1-2 and V is TRBV30; a weak D match, TRBD1 (6 bases). From germline, CDR1 is GTSNPN and CDR2 SVGIG (reference sequence). Trimming took 4 bases from V and 0 from J, leaving 12 bases between them. This CDR3 is built from 14 residues. The CDR3 is CAWTLDSTNYGYTF. The DNA for the CDR3 is TGTGCCTGGACACTGGACAGTACTAACTATGGCTACACCTTC. Combining the CDR3 with reference TRBV30 and TRBJ1-2 gives the whole variable domain SQTIHQWPATLVQPVGSPLSLECTVEGTSNPNLYWYRQAAGRGLQLLFYSVGIGQISSEVPQNLSASRPQDRQFILSSKKLLLSDSGFYLCAWTLDSTNYGYTFGSGTRLTVV.

V and J are TRBV19 and TRBJ1-2, with D possibly TRBD1 on 5 matching bases. The CDR3 loop spans 14 amino acids. The ends were cut back, 7 bases at V and 5 bases at J, with 17 bases in the middle. CDR1 is LNHDA, CDR2 SQIVND, per germline (reference sequence). The CDR3 bases are TGTGCCAGTAAAAGGTCGGCGGGGGGTTATGGCTACACCTTC. Translation gives CASKRSAGGYGYTF.

This clone has ten or more counts. The chain employs TRBV5-1 and TRBJ2-7, with D tentatively TRBD2 (6 bases). The CDR3 is 14 residues long. V dropped 4 bases and J dropped 3 bases, with 14 bases sitting between them. CDR1 is SGHRS, CDR2 YFSETQ, per germline. CDR3 coding DNA: TGCGCCAGCAGCCGCTCTAGCGTACACTACGAGCAGTACTTC. Encoded protein: CASSRSSVHYEQYF.

The chain joins TRBV9 to TRBJ2-1; a weak D match, TRBD2 (6 bases). CDR1 and CDR2 from the germline V gene are SGDLS and YYNGEE. The CDR3 covers 16 residues. V was pared by 0 bases and J by 6 bases, with 16 bases between. The CDR3 is CASSVGGVSLRNEQFF. DNA for the CDR3: TGTGCCAGCAGCGTAGGGGGGGTATCGCTGCGCAATGAGCAGTTCTTC.

The rearrangement uses TRBV6-5 and TRBJ1-1; D perhaps matches TRBD1 (6 bases). Trimming took 10 bases from V and 0 from J, leaving 12 bases between them. Germline-derived CDR1 and CDR2 are MNHEY and SVGAGI. The CDR3 is 13 residues long. In nucleotides, the CDR3 is TGTGCCACAAAAGACAGGATGAACACTGAAGCTTTCTTT. Its translation is CATKDRMNTEAFF.